This T cell receptor beta chain was found in a study of shared clonotypes between healthy human individuals. CDR3 length equals 13 residues. The germline V gene has CDR1 SQVTM and CDR2 ANQGSEA. Between the trimmed V and J ends, which lost 4 bases and 3 bases, there was a span of 12 bases. This table comes from immunoSEQ multiplex PCR, and its TCRdb copy is limited to in-frame clones, with some not included. The sample lists over a million clones, about 80% occurring once. This clonotype originated in a man aged 18 to 30 in good health. Some clones in this sample may be carry-over from other donors' samples. The chain joins TRBV29-1 to TRBJ1-1; D gene ambiguous. Sequenced sample: memory CD4+ T cells from PBMCs. Subset meaning: CD45RA-negative fraction. For the CDR3, the DNA is TGCAGCGTTGGACGGGTAGGAGACACTGAAGCTTTCTTT. As protein: CSVGRVGDTEAFF.